This entry features one T cell receptor (beta chain) sequence. What it binds is unknown. Documented time point: peripheral blood 6 weeks after treatment start. All patients carried locally advanced or metastatic urothelial carcinoma. Each individual provided 1 to 8 samples (taken pretreatment and on-treatment). These data are taken from a study of PD-L1 blockade in urothelial cancer. Study summary: Median blood clonality was roughly 0.078, with about 80,000 unique TCRs. Study-wide results and caveats: In blood at 3 weeks, tumor-associated clones expanded more among patients with durable benefit.

This CDR3 has 14 amino acids. Trimming left V 3 bases short and J 3 bases short, with 10 bases between. Germline V gives CDR1 SGDLS, CDR2 YYNGEE. The data were produced by immunoSEQ multiplex PCR, yet TCRdb's version contains in-frame clones alone and is incomplete. The profile shows 120,000 or so clones, more than 75% of them singletons. Here the sequenced sample was PBMCs, taken around atezolizumab (anti-PD-L1) treatment. The receptor was isolated from a man between 45 and 60 years old with urothelial cancer. The V and J genes are TRBV9 and TRBJ2-1; TRBD2 might be the D (5 bases). CDR3 region: CASSDGILYNEQFF. The CDR3 DNA is TGTGCCAGCAGCGACGGGATTCTCTACAATGAGCAGTTCTTC.